Listed below are T cell receptor beta chains from one sample, sequenced in a study of T cells in Graves' hyperthyroidism and ophthalmopathy. Each CDR3 protein gets one entry after TCRdb re-called the multiplex PCR reads with MiXCR. The sample has nearly 600,000 distinct CDR3 sequences, approximately 15% seen once. Material for sequencing was blood. These TCRs come from a woman in her late teens or twenties with Graves' ophthalmopathy. Each CDR3 is given with its conserved first and last residue. The order of the fields is V gene, D gene, CDR3 length, J gene, clone size, CDR3 protein, CDR3 DNA. The D gene is left open where the match is weak. The size of a clone is reported for some rows only, either as once, few or many, or as a class for expanded clones.

>TRBV29-1|.|14|TRBJ2-1|.
CSYLAEAKYNEQFF
TGCAGCTATCTTGCCGAAGCGAAGTACAATGAGCAGTTCTTC
>TRBV28|.|16|TRBJ1-5|many
CASSSVWQGTNQPQHF
TGTGCCAGCAGTTCAGTTTGGCAGGGGACCAATCAGCCCCAGCATTTT
>TRBV3-1|.|15|TRBJ2-2|many
CASSQVAGMTGELFF
TGTGCCAGCAGCCAAGTTGCAGGGATGACCGGGGAGCTGTTTTTT
>TRBV4-2|.|16|TRBJ2-3|few
CASSQLSRPSTDTQYF
TGTGCCAGCAGCCAGTTATCACGGCCGAGCACAGATACGCAGTATTTT
>TRBV7-2|.|16|TRBJ2-1|few
CASSIGVEGRYNEQFF
TGTGCCAGCAGCATAGGAGTGGAGGGACGCTACAATGAGCAGTTCTTC
>TRBV6-2/TRBV6-3|.|18|TRBJ2-1|few
CASSYGLAGQGDYNEQFF
TGTGCCAGCAGTTACGGGCTAGCGGGACAGGGTGACTACAATGAGCAGTTCTTC
>TRBV28|.|16|TRBJ2-2|many
CASSDPGQADTGELFF
TGTGCCAGCAGCGATCCGGGACAAGCAGACACCGGGGAGCTGTTTTTT
>TRBV29-1|TRBD2|17|TRBJ2-1|many
CSVEDPTGGAGYNEQFF
TGCAGCGTTGAAGACCCAACCGGGGGGGCGGGCTACAATGAGCAGTTCTTC
>TRBV24-1|TRBD2|17|TRBJ2-1|.
CATSDSHGGRTRNEQFF
TGTGCCACCAGTGATTCACATGGCGGGAGGACGAGAAATGAGCAGTTCTTC
>TRBV19|TRBD1|14|TRBJ1-3|.
CASSTTGAGNTIYF
TGTGCCAGTAGTACGACAGGGGCTGGAAACACCATATATTTT
>TRBV27|TRBD1|16|TRBJ2-3|many
CASSVTGTGYTDTQYF
TGTGCCAGCAGTGTCACCGGGACAGGGTACACAGATACGCAGTATTTT
>TRBV6-1|.|15|TRBJ2-5|many
CASSPGGTYRETQYF
TGTGCCAGCAGCCCAGGGGGGACTTACCGGGAGACCCAGTACTTC
>TRBV6-1|.|14|TRBJ2-1|many
CASSAIHQMGEQFF
TGTGCCAGCAGTGCAATACATCAGATGGGTGAGCAGTTCTTC
>TRBV2|.|11|TRBJ2-7|many
CASMVAYEQYF
TGTGCCAGCATGGTAGCCTACGAGCAGTACTTC
>TRBV2|.|15|TRBJ1-5|many
CASRLTGYSRQPQHF
TGTGCCAGCAGGTTGACAGGTTATTCGAGGCAGCCCCAGCATTTT
>TRBV12-3/TRBV12-4|.|18|TRBJ2-1|.
CASSLESGRPGSYNEQFF
TGTGCCAGCAGTTTAGAGTCAGGGAGACCGGGCTCCTACAATGAGCAGTTCTTC
>TRBV10-3|.|13|TRBJ1-1|.
CAISTRGNTEAFF
TGTGCCATCAGTACCCGCGGGAACACTGAAGCTTTCTTT
>TRBV30|.|14|TRBJ1-4|.
CAWSGRVRVRKLFF
TGTGCCTGGAGTGGCAGGGTGAGGGTGCGAAAACTGTTTTTT
>TRBV28|.|12|TRBJ1-6|few
CASSPDAVALHF
TGTGCCAGCAGTCCCGATGCGGTGGCCCTCCACTTT
>TRBV4-1|TRBD1|15|TRBJ1-5|few
CASSQEDRGDQPQHF
TGCGCCAGCAGCCAAGAGGACAGGGGGGATCAGCCCCAGCATTTT
>TRBV5-1|TRBD2|14|TRBJ2-5|.
CASSSSGSAETQYF
TGCGCCAGCAGCTCTAGCGGGAGTGCGGAGACCCAGTACTTC
>TRBV7-6|TRBD2|15|TRBJ2-1|few
CASSRAGGTYNEQFF
TGTGCCAGCAGCCGAGCGGGAGGGACGTACAATGAGCAGTTCTTC
>TRBV30|.|15|TRBJ1-5|many
CAWSVFDGVNQPQHF
TGTGCCTGGAGTGTATTTGATGGGGTTAATCAGCCCCAGCATTTT
>TRBV7-2|.|15|TRBJ2-7|many
CASSLRPGDSYEQYF
TGTGCCAGCAGCTTACGTCCAGGGGATTCCTACGAGCAGTACTTC
>TRBV30|.|13|TRBJ1-1|many
CAWSVALNTEAFF
TGTGCCTGGAGTGTAGCATTGAACACTGAAGCTTTCTTT
>TRBV29-1|TRBD2|14|TRBJ2-2|many
CSVRTSGLTGELFF
TGCAGCGTTCGGACTAGCGGGCTCACCGGGGAGCTGTTTTTT
>TRBV13|TRBD2|19|TRBJ2-2|many
CASSDTTGLAGEGTGELFF
TGTGCCAGCAGCGACACCACGGGACTAGCGGGAGAAGGCACCGGGGAGCTGTTTTTT
>TRBV4-1|.|16|TRBJ2-7|many
CASSPREITLSYEQYF
TGCGCCAGCAGCCCCAGGGAGATCACCCTCTCCTACGAGCAGTACTTC
>TRBV20-1|TRBD2|17|TRBJ2-1|.
CSARGGLAGFWGNEQFF
TGCAGTGCTAGAGGGGGACTAGCGGGATTCTGGGGGAATGAGCAGTTCTTC
>TRBV7-9|TRBD1|15|TRBJ1-2|.
CASTGTGQTNYGYTF
TGTGCCAGTACCGGGACAGGCCAAACTAACTATGGCTACACCTTC
>TRBV10-3|TRBD2|16|TRBJ2-3|many
CAISGQTSGSGDTQYF
TGTGCCATCAGTGGGCAGACTAGCGGGAGTGGAGATACGCAGTATTTT
>TRBV6-1|.|14|TRBJ2-3|many
CASQPLGSTDTQYF
TGTGCCAGCCAACCACTAGGGAGCACAGATACGCAGTATTTT
>TRBV4-3|.|15|TRBJ1-2|.
CASSQAIDRDYGYTF
TGCGCCAGCAGCCAAGCGATCGACAGAGACTATGGCTACACCTTC
>TRBV19|TRBD2|15|TRBJ2-1|.
CASSTTSGAYNEQFF
TGTGCCAGTAGTACGACTAGCGGGGCTTACAATGAGCAGTTCTTC
>TRBV2|TRBD2|16|TRBJ2-2|few
CASSGTSGRYSGELFF
TGTGCCAGCAGTGGGACTAGCGGGAGGTATTCGGGGGAGCTGTTTTTT
>TRBV27|.|14|TRBJ2-7|many
CASSLSTPGYEQYF
TGTGCCAGCAGTTTATCGACCCCAGGCTACGAGCAGTACTTC
>TRBV7-9|.|15|TRBJ2-7|many
CASSPEVTRVEEQYF
TGTGCCAGCAGCCCTGAAGTGACTAGGGTCGAGGAGCAGTACTTC
>TRBV30|.|13|TRBJ1-5|many
CAWSTGGNQPQHF
TGTGCCTGGAGTACCGGGGGGAATCAGCCCCAGCATTTT
>TRBV3-1|.|16|TRBJ2-5|many
CASSQVTPRYQETQYF
TGTGCCAGCAGCCAAGTTACGCCGCGGTACCAAGAGACCCAGTACTTC
>TRBV12-3/TRBV12-4|.|16|TRBJ2-1|many
CASSLLDGRSDNEQFF
TGTGCCAGCAGTTTGCTCGACGGACGGAGCGACAATGAGCAGTTCTTC
>TRBV20-1|TRBD2|15|TRBJ2-1|many
CSAWIAGGTYNEQFF
TGCAGTGCTTGGATAGCGGGGGGGACCTACAATGAGCAGTTCTTC
>TRBV29-1|TRBD2|13|TRBJ2-7|.
CSAAGGSEYEQYF
TGCAGCGCCGCTGGCGGGAGCGAATACGAGCAGTACTTC
>TRBV27|TRBD2|16|TRBJ2-4|many
CASSDLRGGGRNIQYF
TGTGCCAGCAGTGACCTCCGGGGGGGGGGTAGAAACATTCAGTACTTC
>TRBV4-1|TRBD1|15|TRBJ1-3|.
CASSQGTGDENTIYF
TGCGCCAGCAGCCAAGGAACAGGGGATGAAAACACCATATATTTT
>TRBV13|.|13|TRBJ1-2|.
CASSLRECYGYTF
TGTGCCAGCAGCTTGAGGGAGTGCTATGGCTACACCTTC
>TRBV14|.|14|TRBJ2-3|.
CASSQQQGVDTQYF
TGTGCCAGCAGCCAGCAACAGGGTGTCGATACGCAGTATTTT
>TRBV12-3/TRBV12-4|.|12|TRBJ1-3|few
CASSAVGNTIYF
TGTGCCAGCAGCGCGGTTGGAAACACCATATATTTT
>TRBV30|.|15|TRBJ1-5|many
CAWSVRQSSNQPQHF
TGTGCCTGGAGTGTCAGACAGAGTAGCAATCAGCCCCAGCATTTT
>TRBV11-1|.|13|TRBJ1-2|many
CASSQGVDYGYTF
TGTGCCAGCAGCCAAGGGGTGGACTATGGCTACACCTTC